Following are 7 T cell receptor beta chains from one sample sequenced in a study of T cell repertoires in cytomegalovirus infection. TCRdb independently ran MiXCR on the reads; one entry per CDR3 protein. Of about 250,000 distinct CDR3 sequences listed, approximately 7% are singletons. Material: PBMCs. These receptors were taken from a human donor in good health (CMV status not recorded). Some clones in this sample may be carry-over from other donors' samples.

In this sample, this clonotype turned up many times. The CDR3 protein is CASGRSGTSGGVPFF. As DNA, the CDR3 is TGTGCCAGCGGCCGGTCCGGGACTAGCGGGGGGGTTCCGTTCTTC. The V gene is TRBV6-2 or TRBV6-3, the J gene TRBJ2-1; TRBD2 aligns across 16 bases. Trimming at V came to 8 bases and at J to 15 bases, leaving 13 bases not matched to a gene. This CDR3 is built from 15 residues. Germline V gene data show CDR1 as MNHEY and CDR2 as SVGEGT.

The chain is built from TRBV20-1 and TRBJ1-5; possible D gene TRBD1, 5 bases. V was shortened by 6 bases and J by 0 bases, with 15 bases between the two germline ends. The CDR3 has 15 amino acids. Germline assignment: CDR1 DFQATT and CDR2 SNEGSKA (reference sequence). The CDR3 spells CSALLDTYSNQPQHF. The CDR3 DNA reads TGCAGTGCCTTATTGGACACCTATAGCAATCAGCCCCAGCATTTT.

The sample holds many counts of this clonotype. This chain joins TRBV7-2 and TRBJ1-2; TRBD1 matches 10 bases. The J segment lost 2 bases and the V segment lost 3 bases, leaving 9 bases of the junction unmatched. This CDR3 has 17 residues. Germline V gives CDR1 SGHTA, CDR2 FQGNSA. CDR3 coding DNA: TGTGCCAGCAGCTTCCGGACAGGGGGAATAGGGAACTATGGCTACACCTTC. Its translation: CASSFRTGGIGNYGYTF.

This clonotype was seen repeatedly, ten times or more. The chain carries TRBV6-2 or TRBV6-3 and TRBJ2-3, with 11 bases lining up with TRBD2. This CDR3 region has 14 residues. Trimming at V came to 7 bases and at J to 7 bases, leaving 7 bases not matched to a gene. CDR1 is MNHEY, CDR2 SVGEGT, per germline. CDR3 in amino acids: CASILTSGAYTQYF. As DNA, the CDR3 is TGTGCCAGCATCTTGACTAGCGGGGCGTATACGCAGTATTTT.

This clonotype was seen at least ten times. The chain uses TRBV7-2 and TRBJ1-5; a possible D gene is TRBD1 (5 bases). Deletions cut 2 bases from V and 5 bases from J, with 28 bases between. This CDR3 contains 20 residues. Germline V gene data show CDR1 as SGHTA and CDR2 as FQGNSA. The chain's CDR3 is CASSLHPRTRGKGSHQPQHF. The CDR3 bases are TGTGCCAGCAGCTTACATCCACGGACCCGGGGGAAAGGGTCTCATCAGCCCCAGCATTTT.

This clonotype was seen many times. The chain uses TRBV5-6 and TRBJ2-7, with D uncertain. The CDR3 runs 15 residues. Germline V lookup: CDR1 SGHDT, CDR2 YYEEEE. Trimming cost V 4 bases and J 5 bases, with 19 bases left between them. CDR3: CASSQLGLNGHEQYF. CDR3 bases: TGTGCCAGCAGCCAACTCGGCCTGAACGGCCACGAGCAGTACTTC.

This clonotype was picked up many times. The chain links TRBV15 to TRBJ2-7, with 7 bases matching TRBD1. V was clipped by 1 base and J by 6 bases; unmatched bases: 9. This CDR3 spans 15 amino acids. Germline values: CDR1 LNHNV, CDR2 YYDKDF (reference sequence). Here the CDR3 reads CATSRGRTGQAEQYF. The DNA for the CDR3 is TGTGCCACCAGCAGAGGAAGAACCGGACAGGCCGAGCAGTACTTC.